One TCR beta chain is described in this entry. These data originate in a study of T cell changes during pregnancy in multiple sclerosis. Profiled with immunoSEQ multiplex PCR; TCRdb holds only in-frame clones, not every one. Altogether about 50,000 clones are present, roughly 90% being singletons, with the ten largest covering 5% to 5.5%. The V and J ends lost 0 bases and 7 bases, in that order; junction bases with no gene match: 6. Germline loops: CDR1 LNHDA, CDR2 SQIVND (reference sequence). The length of the CDR3 is 16 residues. The receptor's source is a female donor in good health, enrolled as a control in a pregnancy study. The rearrangement joins TRBV19 to TRBJ2-5; TRBD2 matches at 12 bases. The sequencing here drew on peripheral blood, taken after pregnancy. The CDR3 loop is CASSIDRASGGGTQYF. The CDR3 bases are TGTGCCAGTAGTATAGATCGGGCTAGCGGGGGGGGGACCCAGTACTTC.